What follows is one TCR beta chain and its context. This specimen belongs to a study of blood T cell repertoires in COVID-19. Study overall: Sites across the United States, Italy and Spain contributed samples from acute and convalescent COVID-19. Sources were T cells, B-cell-depleted T cells, or PBMCs; the material itself was cDNA or gDNA.

V gave up 0 bases and J gave up 3 bases, with 9 bases separating them. The germline CDR1 and CDR2 sequences are SGHRS and YFSETQ. There are 15 residues in the CDR3. In the authors' methods: Amplification from reference gene primers served as the basis for estimated nucleated cell counts. Sequenced by immunoSEQ multiplex PCR; TCRdb stores in-frame clones only, minus some. The V and J calls and the clone size are those of that table, but D and trimming were determined from the DNA. Of tens of thousands of clones listed, roughly four fifths were seen once; the top ten hold 20% to 25%. The sample consisted of peripheral blood. The source of this sequence is a human donor in a cohort sampled during active COVID-19. The V gene is TRBV5-1, the J gene TRBJ2-2; possibly TRBD1 for D (5 bases). Here the CDR3 reads CASSLAQGDTGELFF. In DNA, the CDR3 is TGCGCCAGCAGCTTGGCTCAGGGCGACACCGGGGAGCTGTTTTTT.